This T cell receptor beta chain was captured in a study of T cell responses to AZD1222 COVID-19 vaccine. Some clones are missing from TCRdb's copy, which holds only in-frame ones; the method was immunoSEQ multiplex PCR. The sample gives about 190,000 clones, approximately 90% of which show up once; around 3.6% is in the top ten. Concerning this clone: Its cognate antigen is unknown.

Study-wide results and limits: Clonal diversity may have been underestimated, and the donors were mostly white British, with more females than males. Baseline antibody screening turned up just 6 or 7 seropositive AZD1222 recipients. None of the repertoires were sampled until the peak T cell response had passed. Reportedly, close to half of spike-specific TCRs are directed against unmutated variant regions.

This sequence originates from an adult who received the MenACWY meningococcal vaccine as a control. The input for sequencing was peripheral blood, taken 28 days after the second dose of the MenACWY control vaccine.

The CDR3 protein is CASSVDQEPGYGYTF. The CDR3 DNA is TGTGCCAGCAGCGTAGACCAAGAGCCGGGATATGGCTACACCTTC. This sequence joins TRBV9 and TRBJ1-2, with D unresolved. CDR1 SGDLS and CDR2 YYNGEE come from the germline V gene. Trimming took off 0 bases at V and 5 bases at J, with 14 bases between the two ends. The length of the CDR3 is 15 residues.